The 25 T cell receptor beta chains listed next were all sequenced from one sample in a study of blood T cell repertoires in COVID-19. Libraries were prepared by immunoSEQ multiplex PCR; TCRdb keeps only in-frame clonotypes and omits some of them. The sample consists of around 67,000 clones, around 90% of them appearing once. The sample was peripheral blood. The receptors here all came from an elderly woman with active or convalescent COVID-19.

The chain links TRBV5-6 to TRBJ2-2; TRBD2 matches at 8 bases. V lost 5 bases to trimming and J lost 4 bases; unmatched junction nucleotides: 7. The germline gives CDR1 SGHDT, CDR2 YYEEEE. The CDR3 spans 15 residues. This CDR3 is CASSSGTRGTGELFF. The CDR3 DNA is TGTGCCAGCAGTTCCGGGACTAGGGGCACCGGGGAGCTGTTTTTT.

This sequence joins TRBV7-2 and TRBJ2-3; 10 bases agree with TRBD1. Per the germline V gene, CDR1 is SGHTA and CDR2 is FQGNSA. The length of the CDR3 is 14 residues. J lost 7 bases, V lost 5 bases, and 6 bases had no gene match. This CDR3 reads CASSDRGRGNTQYF. CDR3 in DNA: TGTGCCAGCAGCGACAGGGGGCGAGGGAATACGCAGTATTTT.

The chain uses TRBV6-5 and TRBJ1-4; no definite D call. The germline V gene has CDR1 MNHEY and CDR2 SVGAGI. Trimming took 2 bases from V and 7 from J, leaving 11 bases between them. The CDR3 length is 14 residues. The CDR3 loop reads CASSYSQASEKLFF. DNA of the CDR3: TGTGCCAGCAGTTACAGCCAGGCGAGTGAAAAACTGTTTTTT.

This clone showed up just once. The chain employs TRBV6-4 and TRBJ1-1; no firm D call. Germline CDR1 is MRHNA and CDR2 is SNTAGT. This CDR3 region has 15 residues. With 0 bases removed from V and 5 bases from J, the gap between germline ends came to 13 bases. The CDR3 loop is CASSDSPGNPTEAFF. CDR3 DNA: TGTGCCAGCAGTGACTCTCCAGGTAACCCTACTGAAGCTTTCTTT.

This chain connects TRBV11-2 to TRBJ1-2, with a weak D call TRBD1 (5 bases). Germline V gene data show CDR1 as SGHAT and CDR2 as FQNNGV. CDR3 length: 14 residues. The V gene lost 8 bases and the J gene lost 4 bases, with 17 bases spanning the gap. CDR3 coding DNA: TGTGCCAGCCAGCAAGGGACTGGGAGCTATGGCTACACCTTC. Translation gives CASQQGTGSYGYTF.

The chain joins TRBV9 to TRBJ2-2; D gene ambiguous. This CDR3 region has 19 residues. Trimming removed 4 bases at V and 1 base at J, with 23 bases between. Germline V gives CDR1 SGDLS, CDR2 YYNGEE. CDR3 loop: CASSPRFTPSRENTGELFF. DNA for the CDR3: TGTGCCAGCAGCCCCCGGTTCACTCCTAGTCGTGAGAACACCGGGGAGCTGTTTTTT.

In its sample, this clone was seen a few times. The CDR3 sequence: CASSPDFFGEQYF. The CDR3 DNA sequence: TGTGCCAGCAGCCCGGACTTTTTCGGGGAGCAGTACTTC. The gene calls are TRBV7-7 and TRBJ2-7; tentatively, D is TRBD2 (5 bases). The CDR3 has 13 residues. The germline gives CDR1 SSHAT, CDR2 FNYEAQ (reference sequence). Trimming shortened V by 5 bases and J by 7 bases, and 15 bases separated the two germline ends.

The chain has TRBV6-5 and TRBJ2-7, with 10 bases fitting TRBD1. This CDR3 has 13 amino acids. V dropped 7 bases and J dropped 3; count of bases not matched to a gene: 3. Germline V CDR1 and CDR2: MNHEY, SVGAGI. This CDR3 is CASTRTGGYEQYF. CDR3 sequence (DNA): TGTGCCAGCACGCGGACAGGGGGCTACGAGCAGTACTTC.

This clone was recorded a few times. The J gene is TRBJ2-1, the V gene TRBV6-5; 8 bases align to TRBD2. V dropped 0 bases and J dropped 2; count of bases not matched to a gene: 3. CDR3 length: 16 residues. Germline V gives CDR1 MNHEY, CDR2 SVGAGI. The CDR3 loop is CASSYSAGGTYNEQFF. The CDR3 bases are TGTGCCAGCAGTTACTCGGCGGGAGGCACCTACAATGAGCAGTTCTTC.

This sequence joins TRBV7-2 and TRBJ1-2, with unresolved D. This CDR3 spans 15 amino acids. Germline V gene lookup returns CDR1 SGHTA and CDR2 FQGNSA. V was clipped by 5 bases and J by 2 bases, with 15 bases between them. The CDR3 bases are TGTGCCAGCAGCAACAATGGAGGGAACAACTATGGCTACACCTTC. As protein: CASSNNGGNNYGYTF.

The rearrangement links TRBV5-4 to TRBJ1-4, with 9 positions matching TRBD1. The CDR3 covers 18 residues. Germline loops: CDR1 SGHNT, CDR2 YYREEE (reference sequence). V was pared by 6 bases and J by 0 bases, with 12 bases of the junction left unmatched. Written as DNA, the CDR3 is TGTGCCAGCACCTGGTCGGGACAGGGCCGTGCAACTAATGAAAAACTGTTTTTT. Residues: CASTWSGQGRATNEKLFF.

This clone was seen only once. CDR3 sequence: CASSPISADTQYF. CDR3 sequence (DNA): TGTGCCAGCTCACCGATTTCAGCAGATACGCAGTATTTT. V is TRBV18 and J is TRBJ2-3; D not certain. With 3 bases removed from V and 4 bases from J, the gap between germline ends came to 8 bases. CDR1 is KGHSH, CDR2 LQKENI, per germline. The CDR3 sequence is 13 residues long.

The chain is built from TRBV5-1 and TRBJ2-1, with 13 bases that match TRBD2. Trimming removed 3 bases from V and 1 base from J; junction bases left unmatched: 4. Germline CDR1 is SGHRS and CDR2 is YFSETQ. This CDR3 contains 17 residues. The CDR3 is CASSSELAGGSYNEQFF. In DNA form, the CDR3 reads TGCGCCAGCAGCTCCGAACTAGCGGGAGGGTCCTACAATGAGCAGTTCTTC.

This chain links TRBV9 with TRBJ2-7; D perhaps matches TRBD1 (5 bases). The germline CDR1 and CDR2 sequences are SGDLS and YYNGEE. This CDR3 region has 15 residues. The germline V and J ends were trimmed by 0 bases and 2 bases, with 12 bases remaining between them. CDR3 in amino acids: CASSVALGAPYEQYF. DNA of the CDR3: TGTGCCAGCAGCGTAGCGCTAGGGGCTCCCTACGAGCAGTACTTC. The variable domain in full, with the rest retrieved from reference TRBV9 and TRBJ2-7, is DSGVTQTPKHLITATGQRVTLRCSPRSGDLSVYWYQQSLDQGLQFLIQYYNGEERAKGNILERFSAQQFPDLHSELNLSSLELGDSALYFCASSVALGAPYEQYFGPGTRLTVT.

The chain uses TRBV7-2 and TRBJ1-2; 10 bases fit TRBD1. Germline V gene data show CDR1 as SGHTA and CDR2 as FQGNSA. V was clipped by 4 bases and J by 1 base; unmatched bases: 6. CDR3 length: 16 amino acids. The CDR3 protein is CASSSRDRGLNYGYTF. For the CDR3, the DNA is TGTGCCAGCAGCTCCCGGGACAGGGGCCTTAACTATGGCTACACCTTC.

The chain couples TRBV6-6 to TRBJ1-5, with 8 bases that match TRBD1. V dropped 8 bases and J dropped 7; count of bases not matched to a gene: 7. CDR3 length: 13 amino acids. Germline V gene sequence: CDR1 MNHNY, CDR2 SVGAGI (reference sequence). DNA for the CDR3: TGTGCCAGCGGGCAGGGGGCCAGGCAGCCCCAGCATTTT. Translated: CASGQGARQPQHF.

The chain carries TRBV2 and TRBJ1-2; D possibly corresponds to TRBD1 (6 bases). Per the germline V gene, CDR1 is SNHLY and CDR2 is FYNNEI. Trimming left V 11 bases short and J 8 bases short, with 27 bases between. This CDR3 comprises 15 residues. This CDR3 reads CAHGTRAGQIRGYTF. CDR3 nucleotides: TGTGCCCATGGGACCAGAGCGGGACAAATACGCGGCTACACCTTC.

The chain has TRBV4-3 and TRBJ2-5; 7 nucleotides agree with TRBD1. J was trimmed by 2 bases and V by 0 bases; bases with no gene match: 6. CDR1 and CDR2 (germline): LGHNA, YSLEER. The CDR3 length is 16 residues. The CDR3 loop reads CASSQDSQGQQETQYF. CDR3 DNA: TGCGCCAGCAGCCAAGATTCTCAGGGACAGCAAGAGACCCAGTACTTC.

The chain has TRBV5-1 and TRBJ2-7, with D perhaps TRBD2 (5 bases). Germline V gene sequence: CDR1 SGHRS, CDR2 YFSETQ. Trimming cost V 0 bases and J 2 bases, with 9 bases left between them. The CDR3 loop spans 14 amino acids. The CDR3 loop reads CASSLAGIAYEQYF. CDR3 bases: TGCGCCAGCAGCTTGGCGGGAATTGCCTACGAGCAGTACTTC.

This sequence joins TRBV19 and TRBJ2-1, with 9 nucleotides matching TRBD2. CDR1 and CDR2 (germline): LNHDA, SQIVND (reference sequence). There are 16 residues in the CDR3. With V trimmed by 4 bases and J by 3 bases, 7 bases remained unmatched. Here the CDR3 reads CASSTLGGGGYNEQFF. The CDR3 bases are TGTGCCAGTAGTACCCTTGGCGGGGGGGGCTACAATGAGCAGTTCTTC.

This chain joins TRBV29-1 and TRBJ2-5; D gene uncertain. Germline V gives CDR1 SQVTM, CDR2 ANQGSEA. The V gene lost 6 bases and the J gene lost 2 bases, with 16 bases spanning the gap. This CDR3 region has 14 residues. The CDR3 region is CSVPIGTAQETQYF. The CDR3 coding sequence is TGCAGCGTGCCAATTGGAACAGCTCAAGAGACCCAGTACTTC.

The chain recombines TRBV28 with TRBJ1-4, with 8 bases identical to TRBD1. With 6 bases clipped from V and 10 bases from J, the junction kept 13 bases outside the gene matches. Germline V gives CDR1 MDHEN, CDR2 SYDVKM. The CDR3 length is 15 residues. CDR3 protein: CASSTQGAQVGKLFF. In DNA form, the CDR3 reads TGTGCCAGCAGCACGCAGGGGGCGCAGGTTGGAAAACTGTTTTTT. Complete variable domain (other parts from reference TRBV28 and TRBJ1-4): DVKVTQSSRYLVKRTGEKVFLECVQDMDHENMFWYRQDPGLGLRLIYFSYDVKMKEKGDIPEGYSVSREKKERFSLILESASTNQTSMYLCASSTQGAQVGKLFFGSGTQLSVL.

V and J are TRBV15 and TRBJ1-2; D is perhaps TRBD1 (5 bases). In germline, CDR1 is LNHNV, CDR2 YYDKDF (reference sequence). The length of the CDR3 is 15 residues. V lost 0 bases to trimming and J lost 3 bases, with 11 bases between them. CDR3 loop: CATSRDGTTYYGYTF. The CDR3 nucleotides read TGTGCCACCAGCAGAGATGGGACTACTTACTATGGCTACACCTTC.

This chain links TRBV5-1 with TRBJ1-4; a possible D gene is TRBD1 (6 bases). This CDR3 region has 16 residues. The germline V gene encodes CDR1 SGHRS and CDR2 YFSETQ. With 2 bases removed from V and 8 bases from J, the gap between germline ends came to 19 bases. CDR3 DNA: TGCGCCAGCAGCTTCTCTGGGGGGGCAGTAAGCGAAAAACTGTTTTTT. Residues: CASSFSGGAVSEKLFF.

The rearrangement links TRBV5-5 to TRBJ2-3, with a weak D call TRBD1 (6 bases). In germline, CDR1 is SGHKS, CDR2 YYEKEE (reference sequence). Deletions cut 3 bases from V and 1 base from J, with 12 bases between. This CDR3 region has 15 residues. CDR3 loop: CASSSTRQGTDTQYF. The CDR3 DNA sequence: TGTGCCAGCAGCTCGACACGACAGGGCACAGATACGCAGTATTTT.